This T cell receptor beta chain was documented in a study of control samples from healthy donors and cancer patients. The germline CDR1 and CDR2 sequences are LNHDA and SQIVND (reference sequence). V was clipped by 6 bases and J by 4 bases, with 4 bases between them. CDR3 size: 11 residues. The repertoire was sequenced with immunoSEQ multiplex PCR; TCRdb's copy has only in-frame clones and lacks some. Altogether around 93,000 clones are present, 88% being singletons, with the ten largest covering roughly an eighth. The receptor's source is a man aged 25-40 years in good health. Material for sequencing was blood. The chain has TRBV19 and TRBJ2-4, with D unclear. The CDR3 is CASSMKNIQYF. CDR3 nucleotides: TGTGCCAGTAGCATGAAAAACATTCAGTACTTC.